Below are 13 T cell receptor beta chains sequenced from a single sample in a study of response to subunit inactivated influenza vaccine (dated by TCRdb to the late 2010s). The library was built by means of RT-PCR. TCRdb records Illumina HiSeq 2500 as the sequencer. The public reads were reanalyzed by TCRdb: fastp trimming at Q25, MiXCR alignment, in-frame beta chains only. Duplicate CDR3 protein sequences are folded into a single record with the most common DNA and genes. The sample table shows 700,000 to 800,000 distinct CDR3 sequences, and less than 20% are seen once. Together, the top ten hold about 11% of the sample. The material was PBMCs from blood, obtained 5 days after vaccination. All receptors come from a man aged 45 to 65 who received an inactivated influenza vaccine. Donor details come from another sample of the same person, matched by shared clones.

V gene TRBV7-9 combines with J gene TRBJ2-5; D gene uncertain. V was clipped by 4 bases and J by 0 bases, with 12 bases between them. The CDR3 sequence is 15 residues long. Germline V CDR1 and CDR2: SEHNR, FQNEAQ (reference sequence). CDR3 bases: TGTGCCAGCAGCTCCGGGCCTGGTAACCAAGAGACCCAGTACTTC. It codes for CASSSGPGNQETQYF. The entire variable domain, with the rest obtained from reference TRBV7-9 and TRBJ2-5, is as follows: DTGVSQNPRHKITKRGQNVTFRCDPISEHNRLYWYRQTLGQGPEFLTYFQNEAQLEKSRLLSDRFSAERPKGSFSTLEIQRTEQGDSAMYLCASSSGPGNQETQYFGPGTRLLVL.

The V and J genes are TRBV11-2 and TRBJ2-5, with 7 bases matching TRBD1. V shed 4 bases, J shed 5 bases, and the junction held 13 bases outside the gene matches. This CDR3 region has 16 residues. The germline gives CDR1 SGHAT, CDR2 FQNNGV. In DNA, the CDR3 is TGTGCCAGCAGCTCACCGACAGGGATGCTAGGCGAGACCCAGTACTTC. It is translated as CASSSPTGMLGETQYF.

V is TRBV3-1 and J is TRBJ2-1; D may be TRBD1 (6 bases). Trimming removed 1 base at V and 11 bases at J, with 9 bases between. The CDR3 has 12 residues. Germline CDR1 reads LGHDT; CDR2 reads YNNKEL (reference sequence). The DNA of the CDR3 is TGTGCCAGCAGCCAAGTGACAGGTCAGCAGTTCTTC. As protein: CASSQVTGQQFF.

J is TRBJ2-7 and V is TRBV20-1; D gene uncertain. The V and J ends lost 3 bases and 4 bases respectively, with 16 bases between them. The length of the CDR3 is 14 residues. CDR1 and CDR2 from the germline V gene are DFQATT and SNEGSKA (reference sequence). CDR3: CSARDLGRPYEQYF. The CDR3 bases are TGCAGTGCTAGGGACCTGGGCAGGCCTTACGAGCAGTACTTC.

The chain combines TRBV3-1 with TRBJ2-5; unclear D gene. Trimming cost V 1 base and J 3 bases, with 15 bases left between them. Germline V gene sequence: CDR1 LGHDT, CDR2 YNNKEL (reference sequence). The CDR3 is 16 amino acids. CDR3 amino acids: CASSQVALSAKETQYF. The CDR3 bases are TGTGCCAGCAGCCAAGTCGCGCTGTCGGCCAAAGAGACCCAGTACTTC.

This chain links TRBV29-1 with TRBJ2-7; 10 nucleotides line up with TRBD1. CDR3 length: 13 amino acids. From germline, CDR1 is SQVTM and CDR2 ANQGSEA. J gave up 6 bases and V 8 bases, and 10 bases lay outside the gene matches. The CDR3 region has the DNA TGCAGCACGACAGGGGGCGCAGGGGTCGAGCAGTACTTC. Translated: CSTTGGAGVEQYF.

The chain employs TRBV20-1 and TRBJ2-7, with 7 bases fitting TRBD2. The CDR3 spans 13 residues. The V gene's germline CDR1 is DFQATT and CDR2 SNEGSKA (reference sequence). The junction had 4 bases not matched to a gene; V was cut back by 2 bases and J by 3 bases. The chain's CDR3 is CSARLLANYEQYF. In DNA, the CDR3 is TGCAGTGCTAGACTACTAGCGAACTACGAGCAGTACTTC.

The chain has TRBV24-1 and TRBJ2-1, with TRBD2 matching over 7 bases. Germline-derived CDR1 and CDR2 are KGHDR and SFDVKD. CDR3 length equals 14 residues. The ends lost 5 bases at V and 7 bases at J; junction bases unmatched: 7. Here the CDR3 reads CATSVAGVRNEQFF. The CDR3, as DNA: TGTGCCACCAGTGTTGCGGGAGTGAGAAATGAGCAGTTCTTC.

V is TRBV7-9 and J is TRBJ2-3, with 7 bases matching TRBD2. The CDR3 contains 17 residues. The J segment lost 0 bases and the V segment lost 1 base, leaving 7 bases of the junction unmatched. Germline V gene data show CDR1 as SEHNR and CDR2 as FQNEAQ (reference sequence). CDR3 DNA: TGTGCCAGCAGCTTAGGTCGCGGGGGAACTAGCACAGATACGCAGTATTTT. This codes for CASSLGRGGTSTDTQYF.

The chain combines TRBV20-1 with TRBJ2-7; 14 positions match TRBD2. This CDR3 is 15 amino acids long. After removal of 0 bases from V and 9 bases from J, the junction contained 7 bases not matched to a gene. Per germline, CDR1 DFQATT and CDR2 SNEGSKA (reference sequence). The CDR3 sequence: CSARDPRTSGRLQYF. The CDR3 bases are TGCAGTGCTAGAGACCCTCGGACTAGCGGGAGGCTGCAGTACTTC.

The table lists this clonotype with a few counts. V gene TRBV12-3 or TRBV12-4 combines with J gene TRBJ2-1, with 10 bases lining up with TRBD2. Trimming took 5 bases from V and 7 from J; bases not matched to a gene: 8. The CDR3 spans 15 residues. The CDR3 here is CASSVVGTSVNEQFF. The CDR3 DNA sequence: TGTGCCAGCAGTGTCGTGGGGACTAGCGTGAATGAGCAGTTCTTC.

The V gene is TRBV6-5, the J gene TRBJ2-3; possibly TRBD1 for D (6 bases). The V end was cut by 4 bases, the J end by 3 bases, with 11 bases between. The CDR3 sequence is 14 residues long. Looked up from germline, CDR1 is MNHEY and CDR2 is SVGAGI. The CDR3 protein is CASSSTDSTDTQYF. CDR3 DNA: TGTGCCAGCAGTTCCACGGACAGTACAGATACGCAGTATTTT.

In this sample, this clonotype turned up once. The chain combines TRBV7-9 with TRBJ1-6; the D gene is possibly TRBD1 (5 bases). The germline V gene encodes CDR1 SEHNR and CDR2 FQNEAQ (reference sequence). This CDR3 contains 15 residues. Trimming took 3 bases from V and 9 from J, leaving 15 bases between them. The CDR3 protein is CASSLNGRASSPLHF. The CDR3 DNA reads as TGTGCCAGCAGCTTGAATGGCAGGGCTAGTTCACCCCTCCACTTT.